This is a list of T cell receptor beta chains from one sample in a study of blood T cell repertoires in COVID-19. TCRdb's copy holds only in-frame clones and misses some; the assay was immunoSEQ multiplex PCR. Of some 320,000 clones detected, approximately 89% appear once; the ten largest clones hold roughly 5%. The source material was PBMCs or T cells enriched from blood (not recorded which). These receptors were obtained from a woman aged 30 to 39 who had recovered from COVID-19. The CDR3 runs from the conserved cysteine through the conserved F or W. D genes are given only for firm matches. Where a row states a size, it is once, few, many or the class of an expanded clone; other rows omit it.

j_call: TRBJ2-7; clone_size: .; d_call: .; v_call: TRBV20-1; cdr3_aa: CSASPWQGSYEQYF; cdr3_nt: TGCAGTGCTAGTCCGTGGCAGGGGAGCTACGAGCAGTACTTC
j_call: TRBJ2-7; clone_size: .; d_call: .; v_call: TRBV18; cdr3_aa: CASSVSMDLGPYEQYF; cdr3_nt: TGTGCCAGCTCAGTTTCGATGGACTTAGGTCCCTACGAGCAGTACTTC
j_call: TRBJ2-3; clone_size: .; d_call: .; v_call: TRBV2; cdr3_aa: CASSEEAGPNTDTQYF; cdr3_nt: TGTGCCAGCAGTGAAGAAGCGGGCCCGAACACAGATACGCAGTATTTT
j_call: TRBJ1-1; clone_size: .; d_call: .; v_call: TRBV18; cdr3_aa: CASSPSGLGGNTEAFF; cdr3_nt: TGTGCCAGCTCACCAAGTGGGCTCGGGGGGAACACTGAAGCTTTCTTT
j_call: TRBJ1-5; clone_size: .; d_call: .; v_call: TRBV30; cdr3_aa: CAWSVQVQQPQHF; cdr3_nt: TGTGCCTGGAGTGTACAGGTGCAGCAGCCCCAGCATTTT
j_call: TRBJ2-7; clone_size: .; d_call: TRBD2; v_call: TRBV2; cdr3_aa: CASSRTSGVYEQYF; cdr3_nt: TGTGCCAGCAGTCGGACTAGCGGGGTTTACGAGCAGTACTTC
j_call: TRBJ1-1; clone_size: .; d_call: .; v_call: TRBV6-5; cdr3_aa: CASSYSTAQNTEAFF; cdr3_nt: TGTGCCAGCAGTTACTCGACAGCACAGAACACTGAAGCTTTCTTT
j_call: TRBJ1-2; clone_size: .; d_call: TRBD1; v_call: TRBV5-6; cdr3_aa: CASSLVAGGGYTF; cdr3_nt: TGTGCCAGCAGCTTGGTGGCAGGGGGCGGCTACACCTTC
j_call: TRBJ1-4; clone_size: .; d_call: .; v_call: TRBV7-6; cdr3_aa: CASSLGVLRGAEKLFF; cdr3_nt: TGTGCCAGCAGCCTTGGGGTCCTACGGGGGGCTGAAAAACTGTTTTTT
j_call: TRBJ2-7; clone_size: .; d_call: TRBD1; v_call: TRBV5-1; cdr3_aa: CASSLSWTGAAEQYF; cdr3_nt: TGCGCCAGCAGCTTGAGTTGGACAGGGGCCGCCGAGCAGTACTTC
j_call: TRBJ2-3; clone_size: .; d_call: TRBD1; v_call: TRBV6-2/TRBV6-3; cdr3_aa: CASSYRGPHTDTQYF; cdr3_nt: TGTGCCAGCAGTTACAGGGGGCCTCACACAGATACGCAGTATTTT
j_call: TRBJ1-2; clone_size: .; d_call: TRBD1; v_call: TRBV27; cdr3_aa: CASGQGDRDYGYTF; cdr3_nt: TGTGCCAGCGGGCAGGGGGATAGAGACTATGGCTACACCTTC
j_call: TRBJ2-6; clone_size: .; d_call: TRBD1; v_call: TRBV18; cdr3_aa: CASSRNNAGGSNSGANVLTF; cdr3_nt: TGTGCCAGCTCACGGAATAATGCAGGGGGCTCGAACTCTGGGGCCAACGTCCTGACTTTC
j_call: TRBJ2-7; clone_size: .; d_call: .; v_call: TRBV6-6; cdr3_aa: CASIQALGYEQYF; cdr3_nt: TGTGCCAGCATCCAGGCCCTGGGTTACGAGCAGTACTTC
j_call: TRBJ2-3; clone_size: .; d_call: .; v_call: TRBV29-1; cdr3_aa: CSVGPGDTQYF; cdr3_nt: TGCAGCGTTGGGCCCGGGGATACGCAGTATTTT
j_call: TRBJ1-5; clone_size: once; d_call: .; v_call: TRBV19; cdr3_aa: CASKTGGQRGQPQHF; cdr3_nt: TGTGCCAGTAAGACAGGAGGCCAGCGGGGTCAGCCCCAGCATTTT
j_call: TRBJ1-2; clone_size: few; d_call: .; v_call: TRBV5-1; cdr3_aa: CASSQNPQAIYGYTF; cdr3_nt: TGCGCCAGCAGCCAAAACCCACAAGCGATCTATGGCTACACCTTC
j_call: TRBJ2-1; clone_size: .; d_call: TRBD2; v_call: TRBV7-6; cdr3_aa: CASSQTSGGVYEQFF; cdr3_nt: TGTGCCAGCAGCCAGACTAGCGGGGGGGTGTATGAGCAGTTCTTC
j_call: TRBJ1-5; clone_size: .; d_call: .; v_call: TRBV19; cdr3_aa: CASSIIQANQPQHF; cdr3_nt: TGTGCCAGTAGTATTATACAGGCAAATCAGCCCCAGCATTTT
j_call: TRBJ2-7; clone_size: few; d_call: TRBD2; v_call: TRBV7-2; cdr3_aa: CASSSLAGVYEQYF; cdr3_nt: TGTGCCAGCAGCTCACTAGCGGGGGTCTACGAGCAGTACTTC
j_call: TRBJ2-7; clone_size: .; d_call: TRBD1; v_call: TRBV24-1; cdr3_aa: CATSDDNPQPGQGNEQYF; cdr3_nt: TGTGCCACCAGTGATGACAACCCTCAACCGGGACAGGGTAACGAGCAGTACTTC
j_call: TRBJ1-3; clone_size: .; d_call: TRBD1; v_call: TRBV7-2; cdr3_aa: CASSINRGPFGNTIYF; cdr3_nt: TGTGCCAGCAGCATCAACAGGGGGCCTTTTGGAAACACCATATATTTT
j_call: TRBJ1-5; clone_size: .; d_call: .; v_call: TRBV7-9; cdr3_aa: CASSSTQGFQPQHF; cdr3_nt: TGTGCCAGCAGCTCCACCCAGGGCTTTCAGCCCCAGCATTTT
j_call: TRBJ2-3; clone_size: .; d_call: .; v_call: TRBV5-6; cdr3_aa: CASSPGQNTDTQYF; cdr3_nt: TGTGCCAGCAGCCCTGGACAGAACACAGATACGCAGTATTTT
j_call: TRBJ1-4; clone_size: .; d_call: .; v_call: TRBV7-2; cdr3_aa: CASSLPEGRLFF; cdr3_nt: TGTGCCAGCAGCTTACCAGAGGGGAGGCTGTTTTTT